One and the same sample provided the 6 T cell receptor beta chains below, sequenced in a study of T cells in Graves' hyperthyroidism and ophthalmopathy. Amplified TCR beta CDR3 regions derived from RNA transcripts. HTBI primers were the set used in a first-round RT-PCR of the TCR CDR3. From the multiplex PCR reads, TCRdb called clonotypes with MiXCR, one entry per CDR3 protein. Here the sample spans over 150,000 distinct CDR3 sequences, less than 20% being singletons. Material: blood. These TCRs come from a woman between 50 and 59 years old with Graves' hyperthyroidism.

At least ten counts were recorded for this clonotype. The gene calls are TRBV27 and TRBJ2-1, with 9 bases identical to TRBD1. V lost 7 bases, J lost 10 bases, and 14 bases stayed unmatched. Germline values: CDR1 MNHEY, CDR2 SMNVEV (reference sequence). The CDR3 contains 15 residues. The CDR3 coding sequence is TGTGCCAGCAAAACGCTAACCGGGACAGGGACCGAGCAGTTCTTC. This encodes CASKTLTGTGTEQFF.

The V gene is TRBV7-9, the J gene TRBJ2-7; maybe TRBD2 (5 bases). The germline V and J ends were trimmed by 2 bases and 7 bases, with 18 bases remaining between them. CDR1 and CDR2 from the germline V gene are SEHNR and FQNEAQ (reference sequence). The CDR3 extends over 15 amino acids. CDR3 sequence reads: CASSLLRSGLEEQYF. The CDR3 coding sequence is TGTGCCAGCAGCTTATTGAGGAGCGGATTAGAAGAGCAGTACTTC. The entire variable domain, with the rest obtained from reference TRBV7-9 and TRBJ2-7, is as follows: DTGVSQNPRHKITKRGQNVTFRCDPISEHNRLYWYRQTLGQGPEFLTYFQNEAQLEKSRLLSDRFSAERPKGSFSTLEIQRTEQGDSAMYLCASSLLRSGLEEQYFGPGTRLTVT.

This clonotype was counted ten times or more. The chain recombines TRBV7-9 with TRBJ2-1, with D unresolved. Looked up from germline, CDR1 is SEHNR and CDR2 is FQNEAQ (reference sequence). V was pared by 4 bases and J by 4 bases, with 11 bases between. The CDR3 covers 14 residues. CDR3 amino acids: CASSSASLYNEQFF. DNA for the CDR3: TGTGCCAGCAGCTCGGCGTCCTTGTACAATGAGCAGTTCTTC.

This clonotype has ten or more counts. The rearrangement links TRBV20-1 to TRBJ2-3; TRBD2 matches at 14 bases. The CDR3 runs 19 residues. CDR1 and CDR2 from the germline V gene are DFQATT and SNEGSKA (reference sequence). V shed 4 bases and J 0 bases; nucleotides not matched to a gene: 12. The CDR3 coding sequence is TGCAGTGCTACTGCAGGGACTAGCGGGAGCACGGGCAGCACAGATACGCAGTATTTT. It specifies CSATAGTSGSTGSTDTQYF.

The V gene is TRBV5-1, the J gene TRBJ2-5, with D maybe TRBD2 (6 bases). Germline V CDR1 and CDR2: SGHRS, YFSETQ. V was trimmed by 2 bases and J by 1 base, leaving 9 bases between them. This CDR3 region has 14 residues. This CDR3 reads CASSFGEVQETQYF. CDR3 DNA sequence: TGCGCCAGCAGCTTCGGGGAGGTCCAAGAGACCCAGTACTTC. The variable domain in full, with the rest retrieved from reference TRBV5-1 and TRBJ2-5, is KAGVTQTPRYLIKTRGQQVTLSCSPISGHRSVSWYQQTPGQGLQFLFEYFSETQRNKGNFPGRFSGRQFSNSRSEMNVSTLELGDSALYLCASSFGEVQETQYFGPGTRLLVL.

The rearrangement uses TRBV5-1 and TRBJ1-1; D unresolved. The CDR3 runs to 14 residues. Germline V gene sequence: CDR1 SGHRS, CDR2 YFSETQ. V was cut by 3 bases and J by 7 bases, with 16 bases left in between. The CDR3 spells CASSSWERGVEAFF. In DNA, the CDR3 is TGCGCCAGCAGCTCCTGGGAGAGAGGAGTTGAAGCTTTCTTT.